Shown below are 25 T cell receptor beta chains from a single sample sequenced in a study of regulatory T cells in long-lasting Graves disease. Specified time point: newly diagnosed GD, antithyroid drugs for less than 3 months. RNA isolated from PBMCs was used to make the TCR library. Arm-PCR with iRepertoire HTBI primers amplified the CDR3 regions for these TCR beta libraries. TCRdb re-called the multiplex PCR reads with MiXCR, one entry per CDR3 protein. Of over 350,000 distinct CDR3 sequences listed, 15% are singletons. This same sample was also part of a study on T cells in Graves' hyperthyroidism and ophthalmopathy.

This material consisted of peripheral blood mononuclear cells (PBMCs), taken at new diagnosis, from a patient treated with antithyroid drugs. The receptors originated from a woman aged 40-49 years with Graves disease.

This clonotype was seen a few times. The CDR3 DNA reads as TGTGCCAGCAGGCCTATCCCAGGGTCTGGCACAGATACGCAGTATTTT. Residues: CASRPIPGSGTDTQYF. The chain has TRBV7-9 and TRBJ2-3; TRBD1 is a possible D gene (5 bases). This CDR3 contains 16 residues. The germline V and J ends were trimmed by 6 bases and 1 base, with 17 bases remaining between them. Per the germline V gene, CDR1 is SEHNR and CDR2 is FQNEAQ (reference sequence).

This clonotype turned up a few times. For the CDR3, the DNA is TGCGCCAGCAGCCAAGTGGGGACTCCCGAGCAGTACTTC. This gives the protein CASSQVGTPEQYF. The gene calls are TRBV4-1 and TRBJ2-7, with D possibly being TRBD2 (6 bases). The CDR3 has 13 amino acids. The ends were cut back, 1 base at V and 6 bases at J, with 10 bases in the middle. Germline lookup yields CDR1 MGHRA and CDR2 YSYEKL.

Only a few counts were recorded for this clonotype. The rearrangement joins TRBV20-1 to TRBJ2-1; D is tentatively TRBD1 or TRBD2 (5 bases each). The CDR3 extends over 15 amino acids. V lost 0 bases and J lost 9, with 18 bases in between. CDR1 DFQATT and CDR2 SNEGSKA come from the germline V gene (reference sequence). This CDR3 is CSARDRDLPRVEQFF. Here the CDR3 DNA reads TGCAGTGCTAGAGATCGGGACCTACCAAGGGTTGAGCAGTTCTTC.

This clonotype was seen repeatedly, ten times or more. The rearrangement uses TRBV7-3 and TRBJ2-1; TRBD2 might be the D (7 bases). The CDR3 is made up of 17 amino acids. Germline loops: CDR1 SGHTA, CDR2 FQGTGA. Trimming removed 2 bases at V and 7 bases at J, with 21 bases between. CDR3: CASSLGGGGAGVNEQFF. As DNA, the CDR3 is TGTGCCAGCAGCTTAGGTGGAGGGGGGGCGGGGGTGAATGAGCAGTTCTTC.

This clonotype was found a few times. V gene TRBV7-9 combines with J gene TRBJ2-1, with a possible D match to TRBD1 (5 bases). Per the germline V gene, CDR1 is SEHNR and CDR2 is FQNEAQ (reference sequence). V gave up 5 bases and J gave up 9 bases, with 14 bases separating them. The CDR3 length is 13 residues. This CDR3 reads CASSLIRVSEQFF. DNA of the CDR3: TGTGCCAGCAGCCTCATCAGGGTATCTGAGCAGTTCTTC.

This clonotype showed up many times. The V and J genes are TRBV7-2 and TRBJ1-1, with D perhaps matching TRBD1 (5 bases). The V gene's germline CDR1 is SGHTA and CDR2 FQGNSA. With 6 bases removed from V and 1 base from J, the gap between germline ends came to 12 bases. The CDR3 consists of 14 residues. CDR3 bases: TGTGCCAGCAGTGCCGGGGCAGGGAACACTGAAGCTTTCTTT. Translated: CASSAGAGNTEAFF.

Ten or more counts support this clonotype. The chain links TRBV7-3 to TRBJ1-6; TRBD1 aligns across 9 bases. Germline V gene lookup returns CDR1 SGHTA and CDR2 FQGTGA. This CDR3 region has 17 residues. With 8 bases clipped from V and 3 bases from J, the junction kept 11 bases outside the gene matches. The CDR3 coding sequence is TGTGCCAGCCCCGGGACAGGGAAAAGGGACTATAATTCACCCCTCCACTTT. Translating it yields CASPGTGKRDYNSPLHF.

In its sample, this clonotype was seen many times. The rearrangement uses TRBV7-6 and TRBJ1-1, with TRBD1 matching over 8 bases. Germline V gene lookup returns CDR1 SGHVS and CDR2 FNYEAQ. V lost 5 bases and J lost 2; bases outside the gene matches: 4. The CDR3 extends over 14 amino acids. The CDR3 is CASSPGGPNTEAFF. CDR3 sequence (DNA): TGTGCCAGCAGCCCAGGGGGCCCTAACACTGAAGCTTTCTTT.

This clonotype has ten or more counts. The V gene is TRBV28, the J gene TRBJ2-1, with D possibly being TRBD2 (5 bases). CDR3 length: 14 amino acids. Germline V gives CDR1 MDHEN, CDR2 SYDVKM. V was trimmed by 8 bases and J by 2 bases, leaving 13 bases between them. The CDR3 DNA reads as TGTGCCAGCCTCCAAGCCGGGACCTACAATGAGCAGTTCTTC. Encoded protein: CASLQAGTYNEQFF.

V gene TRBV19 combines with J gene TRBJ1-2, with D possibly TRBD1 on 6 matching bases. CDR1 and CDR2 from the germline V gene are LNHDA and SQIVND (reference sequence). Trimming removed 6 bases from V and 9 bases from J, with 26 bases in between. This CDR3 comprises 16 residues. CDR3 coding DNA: TGTGCCAGTAGCGCAAGGGACACTTTAATCCCAAGGAGCTACACCTTC. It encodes CASSARDTLIPRSYTF.

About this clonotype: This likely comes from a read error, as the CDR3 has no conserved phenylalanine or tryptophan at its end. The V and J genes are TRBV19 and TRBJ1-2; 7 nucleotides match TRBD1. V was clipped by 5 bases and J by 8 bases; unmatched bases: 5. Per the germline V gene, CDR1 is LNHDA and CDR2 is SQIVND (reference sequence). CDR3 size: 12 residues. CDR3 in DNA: TGTGCCAGTAGTTTAAGACAGGGAGGCTACACCCTC. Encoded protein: CASSLRQGGYTL.

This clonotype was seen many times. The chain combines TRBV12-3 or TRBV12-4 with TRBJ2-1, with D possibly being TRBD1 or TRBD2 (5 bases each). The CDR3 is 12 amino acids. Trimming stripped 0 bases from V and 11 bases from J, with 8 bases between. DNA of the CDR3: TGTGCCAGCAGTTTAGCGGGACCCAAGCAGTTCTTC. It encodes CASSLAGPKQFF.

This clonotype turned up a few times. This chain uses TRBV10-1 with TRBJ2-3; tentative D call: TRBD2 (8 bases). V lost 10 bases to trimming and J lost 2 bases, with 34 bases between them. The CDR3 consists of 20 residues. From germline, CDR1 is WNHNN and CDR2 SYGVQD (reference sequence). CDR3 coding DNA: TGCGCCAACAACGACAGGGCGAACCCCTATAGCGGGATGAACACAGATACGCAGTATTTT. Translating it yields CANNDRANPYSGMNTDTQYF.

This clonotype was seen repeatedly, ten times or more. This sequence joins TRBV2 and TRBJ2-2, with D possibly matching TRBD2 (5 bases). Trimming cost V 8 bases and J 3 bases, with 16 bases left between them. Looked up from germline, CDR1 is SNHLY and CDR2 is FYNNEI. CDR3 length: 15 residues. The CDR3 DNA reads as TGTGCCAGCGTTTGGACTGAGGTGGACACCGGGGAGCTGTTTTTT. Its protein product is CASVWTEVDTGELFF.

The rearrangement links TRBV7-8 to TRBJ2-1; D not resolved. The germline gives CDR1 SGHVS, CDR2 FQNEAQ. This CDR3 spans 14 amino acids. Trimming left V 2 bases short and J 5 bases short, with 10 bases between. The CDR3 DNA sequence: TGTGCCAGCAGCTTAAAGGAAACCAACAATGAGCAGTTCTTC. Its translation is CASSLKETNNEQFF.

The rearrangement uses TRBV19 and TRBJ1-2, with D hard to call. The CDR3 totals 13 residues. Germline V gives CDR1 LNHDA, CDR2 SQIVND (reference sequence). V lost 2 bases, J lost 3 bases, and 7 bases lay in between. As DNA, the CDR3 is TGTGCCAGTAGTATATGGGGAGACTATGGCTACACCTTC. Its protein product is CASSIWGDYGYTF.

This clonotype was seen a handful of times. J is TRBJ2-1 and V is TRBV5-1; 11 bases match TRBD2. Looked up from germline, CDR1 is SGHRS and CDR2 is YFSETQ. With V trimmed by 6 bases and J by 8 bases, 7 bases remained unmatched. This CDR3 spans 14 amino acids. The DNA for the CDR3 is TGCGCCAGCACTCCCACTAGCGGGAGTGATGAGCAGTTCTTC. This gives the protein CASTPTSGSDEQFF.

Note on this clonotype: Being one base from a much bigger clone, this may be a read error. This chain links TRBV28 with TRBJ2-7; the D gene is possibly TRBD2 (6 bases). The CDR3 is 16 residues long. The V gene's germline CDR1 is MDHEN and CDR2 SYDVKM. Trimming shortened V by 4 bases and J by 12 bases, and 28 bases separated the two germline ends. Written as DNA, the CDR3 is TGTGCCAGCAGTTCCTTAAAGCGGGTACTGGAGGTCAAGCGGTACTTC. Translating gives CASSSLKRVLEVKRYF.

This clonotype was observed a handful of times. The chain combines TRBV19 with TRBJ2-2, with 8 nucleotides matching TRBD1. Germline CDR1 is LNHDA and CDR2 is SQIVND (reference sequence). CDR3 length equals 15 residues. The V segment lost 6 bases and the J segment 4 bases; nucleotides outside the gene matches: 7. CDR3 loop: CASRRQGASTGELFF. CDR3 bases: TGTGCCAGTAGACGGCAGGGGGCTAGCACCGGGGAGCTGTTTTTT. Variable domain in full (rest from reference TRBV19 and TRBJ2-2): DGGITQSPKYLFRKEGQNVTLSCEQNLNHDAMYWYRQDPGQGLRLIYYSQIVNDFQKGDIAEGYSVSREKKESFPLTVTSAQKNPTAFYLCASRRQGASTGELFFGEGSRLTVL.

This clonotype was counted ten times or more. The CDR3 reads CAISEGYNEQFF. In DNA, the CDR3 is TGTGCCATCAGTGAGGGCTACAATGAGCAGTTCTTC. The chain couples TRBV10-3 to TRBJ2-1; D unresolved. Trimming left V 2 bases short and J 3 bases short, with 2 bases between. This CDR3 is 12 amino acids long. Per germline, CDR1 ENHRY and CDR2 SYGVKD.

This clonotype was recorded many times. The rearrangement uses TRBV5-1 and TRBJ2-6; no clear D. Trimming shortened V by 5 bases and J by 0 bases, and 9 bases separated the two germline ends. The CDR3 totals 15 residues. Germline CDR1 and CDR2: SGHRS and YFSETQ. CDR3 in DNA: TGCGCCAGCAGGAGAGTTCTCTCTGGGGCCAACGTCCTGACTTTC. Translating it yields CASRRVLSGANVLTF.

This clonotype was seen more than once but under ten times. The DNA for the CDR3 is TGCAGCGCAGCACACAGGGGGGCTGAAAAACTGTTTTTT. It codes for CSAAHRGAEKLFF. V and J are TRBV29-1 and TRBJ1-4; TRBD1 aligns across 8 bases. This CDR3 spans 13 amino acids. Trimming cost V 7 bases and J 7 bases; bases outside gene matches: 8. In germline, CDR1 is SQVTM, CDR2 ANQGSEA.

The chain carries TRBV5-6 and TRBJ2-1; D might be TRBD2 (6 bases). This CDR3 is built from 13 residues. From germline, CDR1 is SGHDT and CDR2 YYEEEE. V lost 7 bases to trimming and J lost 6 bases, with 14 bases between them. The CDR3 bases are TGTGCCAGCGGGGGTACGGGGGTCAATGAGCAGTTCTTC. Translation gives CASGGTGVNEQFF.

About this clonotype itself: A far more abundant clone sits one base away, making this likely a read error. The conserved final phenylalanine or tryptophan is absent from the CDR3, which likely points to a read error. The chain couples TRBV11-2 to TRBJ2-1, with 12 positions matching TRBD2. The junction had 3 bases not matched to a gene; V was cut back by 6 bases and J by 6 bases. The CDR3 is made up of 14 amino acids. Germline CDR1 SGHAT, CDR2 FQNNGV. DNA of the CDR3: TGTGCCAGCAGGCGACTAGCGGGAGTCAATGAGCAGTTCCTC. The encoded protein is CASRRLAGVNEQFL.

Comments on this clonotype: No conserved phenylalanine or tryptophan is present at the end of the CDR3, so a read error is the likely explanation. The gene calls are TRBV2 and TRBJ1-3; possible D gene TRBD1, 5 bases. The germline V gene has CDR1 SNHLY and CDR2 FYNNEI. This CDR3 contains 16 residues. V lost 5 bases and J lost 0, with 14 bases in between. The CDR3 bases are TGTGCCAGCAGTCAGGCAGGGAGTCTCTCTGGAAACACCATATATGTT. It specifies CASSQAGSLSGNTIYV.